Included here is one T cell receptor beta chain sequence, with context. Documented time point: patch test 2, 6 weeks after DPC sensitization. The treatment is: therapeutic diphenylcyclopropenone sensitization with weekly scalp DPC. TCRdb recomputed calls from the RACE reads with MiXCR, one row per CDR3 protein. The sample records around 75,000 distinct CDR3 sequences, about 9.3% being singletons. This CDR3 contains 15 residues. Trimming removed 10 bases at V and 3 bases at J, with 18 bases between. Germline V lookup: CDR1 MNHEY, CDR2 SMNVEV (reference sequence). The data were taken from a study of human T cells and chemical hapten exposure.

Sequencing was performed on whole blood, taken in connection with sensitization to the hapten diphenylcyclopropenone (DPC). This rearrangement joins TRBV27 to TRBJ2-2, with D perhaps given as TRBD1 or TRBD2 (6 bases each). This clonotype was sampled from a woman aged 45-59 years with alopecia areata. Some clones in this sample may be carry-over from other donors' samples. The CDR3: CAIRGGPEDTGELFF. The CDR3 DNA sequence: TGTGCCATTAGAGGGGGGCCAGAAGACACCGGGGAGCTGTTTTTT.